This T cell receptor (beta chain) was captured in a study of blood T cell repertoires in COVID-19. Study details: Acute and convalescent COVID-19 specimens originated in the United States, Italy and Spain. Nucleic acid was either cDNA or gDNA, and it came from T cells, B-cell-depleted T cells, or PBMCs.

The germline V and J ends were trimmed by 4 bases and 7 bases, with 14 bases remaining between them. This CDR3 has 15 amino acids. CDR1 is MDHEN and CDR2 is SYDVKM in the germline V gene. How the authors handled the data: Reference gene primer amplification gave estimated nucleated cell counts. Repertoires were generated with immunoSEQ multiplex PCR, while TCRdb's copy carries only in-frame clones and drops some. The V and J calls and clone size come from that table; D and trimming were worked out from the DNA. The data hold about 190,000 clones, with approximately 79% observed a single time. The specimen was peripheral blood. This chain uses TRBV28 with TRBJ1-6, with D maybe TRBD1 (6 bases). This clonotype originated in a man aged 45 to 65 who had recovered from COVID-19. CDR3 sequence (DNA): TGTGCCAGCAGTTCCCCGGGACAAGTCAATTCACCCCTCCACTTT. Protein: CASSSPGQVNSPLHF.